This record covers a single T cell receptor (beta chain). Its antigen is as yet unknown. Germline CDR1 and CDR2: MGHRA and YSYEKL. V lost 3 bases and J 10 bases, leaving 22 bases between the germline ends. The CDR3 is made up of 17 amino acids. These data are taken from a study of T cell repertoires in cytomegalovirus infection. Study overall: CMV epitopes in the study were HLA-C-restricted (recently identified) and HLA-B-restricted (well studied).

TCRdb analysed the reads with MiXCR anew, one entry per CDR3 protein. The sample includes over 100,000 distinct CDR3 sequences, approximately 28% of them seen just once. This specimen was CD8+ T cells from cultured PBMCs, taken from culture after CMV antigen stimulation. This clonotype was obtained from a human donor in good health (CMV status not recorded). Some clones in this sample may be carry-over from other donors' samples. The V gene is TRBV4-1, the J gene TRBJ1-6, with a tentative D call TRBD1 (6 bases). CDR3 nucleotides: TGCGCCAGCAGCCATCGCCTAATCCAGGGGCCAGAATCACCCCTCCACTTT. It encodes CASSHRLIQGPESPLHF.